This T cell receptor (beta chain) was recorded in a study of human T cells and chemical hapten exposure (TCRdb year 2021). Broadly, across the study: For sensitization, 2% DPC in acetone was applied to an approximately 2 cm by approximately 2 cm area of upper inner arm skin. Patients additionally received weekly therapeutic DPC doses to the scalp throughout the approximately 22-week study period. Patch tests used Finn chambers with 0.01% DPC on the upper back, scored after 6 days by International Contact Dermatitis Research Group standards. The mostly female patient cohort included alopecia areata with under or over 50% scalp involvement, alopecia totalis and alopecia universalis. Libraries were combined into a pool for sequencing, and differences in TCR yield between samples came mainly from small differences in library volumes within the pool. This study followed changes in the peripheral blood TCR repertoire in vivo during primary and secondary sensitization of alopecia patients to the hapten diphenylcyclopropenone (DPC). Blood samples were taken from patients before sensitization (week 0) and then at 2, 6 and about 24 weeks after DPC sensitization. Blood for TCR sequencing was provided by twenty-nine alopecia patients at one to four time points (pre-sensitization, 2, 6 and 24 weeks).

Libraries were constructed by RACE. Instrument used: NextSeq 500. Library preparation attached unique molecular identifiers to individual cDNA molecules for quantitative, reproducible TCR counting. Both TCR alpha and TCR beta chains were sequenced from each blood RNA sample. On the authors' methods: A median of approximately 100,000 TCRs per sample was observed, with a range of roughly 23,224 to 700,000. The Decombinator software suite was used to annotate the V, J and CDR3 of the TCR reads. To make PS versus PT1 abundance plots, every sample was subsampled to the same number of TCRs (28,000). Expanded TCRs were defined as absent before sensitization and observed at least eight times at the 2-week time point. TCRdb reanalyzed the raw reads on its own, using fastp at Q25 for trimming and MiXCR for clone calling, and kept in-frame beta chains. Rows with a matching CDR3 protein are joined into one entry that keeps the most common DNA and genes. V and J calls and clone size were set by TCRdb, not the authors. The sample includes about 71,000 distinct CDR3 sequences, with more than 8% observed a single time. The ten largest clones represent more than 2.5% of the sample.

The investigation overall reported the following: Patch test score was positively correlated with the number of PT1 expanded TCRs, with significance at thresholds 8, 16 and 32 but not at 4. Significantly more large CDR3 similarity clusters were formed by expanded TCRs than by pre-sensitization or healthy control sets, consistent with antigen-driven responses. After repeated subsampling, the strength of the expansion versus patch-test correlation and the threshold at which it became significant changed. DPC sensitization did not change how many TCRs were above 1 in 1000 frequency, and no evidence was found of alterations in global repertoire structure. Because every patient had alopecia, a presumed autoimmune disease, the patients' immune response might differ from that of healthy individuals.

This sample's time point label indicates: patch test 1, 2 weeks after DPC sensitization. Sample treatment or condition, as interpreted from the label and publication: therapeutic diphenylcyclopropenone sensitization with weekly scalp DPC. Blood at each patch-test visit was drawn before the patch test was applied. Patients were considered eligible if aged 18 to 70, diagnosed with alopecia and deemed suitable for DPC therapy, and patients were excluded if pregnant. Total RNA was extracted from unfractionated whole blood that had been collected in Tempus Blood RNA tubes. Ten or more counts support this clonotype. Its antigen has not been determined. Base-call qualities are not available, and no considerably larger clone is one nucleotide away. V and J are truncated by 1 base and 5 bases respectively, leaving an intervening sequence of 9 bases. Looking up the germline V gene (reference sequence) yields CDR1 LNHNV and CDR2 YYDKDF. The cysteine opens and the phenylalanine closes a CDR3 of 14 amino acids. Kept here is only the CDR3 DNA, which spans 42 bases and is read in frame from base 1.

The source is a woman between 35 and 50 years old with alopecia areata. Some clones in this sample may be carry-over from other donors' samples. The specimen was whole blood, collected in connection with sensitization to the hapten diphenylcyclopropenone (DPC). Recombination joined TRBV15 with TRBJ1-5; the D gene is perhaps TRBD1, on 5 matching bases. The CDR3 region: CATSRGEGHQPQHF. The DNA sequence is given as TGTGCCACCAGCAGAGGAGAGGGACATCAGCCCCAGCATTTT.